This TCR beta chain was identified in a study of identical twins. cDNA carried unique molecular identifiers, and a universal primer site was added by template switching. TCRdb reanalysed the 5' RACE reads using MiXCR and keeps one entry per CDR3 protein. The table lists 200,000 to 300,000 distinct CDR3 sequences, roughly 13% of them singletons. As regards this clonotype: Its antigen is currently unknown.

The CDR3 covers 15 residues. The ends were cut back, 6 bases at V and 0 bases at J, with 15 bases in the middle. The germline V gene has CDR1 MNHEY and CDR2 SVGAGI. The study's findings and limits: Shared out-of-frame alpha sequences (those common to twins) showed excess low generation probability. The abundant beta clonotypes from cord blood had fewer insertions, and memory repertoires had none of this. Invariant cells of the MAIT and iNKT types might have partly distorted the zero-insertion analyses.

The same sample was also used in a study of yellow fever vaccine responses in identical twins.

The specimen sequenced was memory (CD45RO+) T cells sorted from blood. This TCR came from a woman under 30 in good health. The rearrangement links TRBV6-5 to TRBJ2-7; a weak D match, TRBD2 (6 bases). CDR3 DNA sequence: TGTGCCAGCAGGTTAACTAGCCCGGGCTCCTACGAGCAGTACTTC. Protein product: CASRLTSPGSYEQYF.